Presented here are 20 T cell receptor beta chains from one specimen sequenced in a study of cytomegalovirus exposure and HLA in healthy donors. Researchers ran the PCR with 60 Vbeta and 13 Jbeta primers. Here immunoSEQ multiplex PCR was the method, and the copy in TCRdb shows in-frame clones only, minus some. The sample comprises some 190,000 clones, around 80% of which are singletons, and about 1.8% rests with the top ten. Specimen: PBMCs. The receptors here all came from a man younger than 30 in good health and CMV-seronegative.

J is TRBJ2-5 and V is TRBV19; 7 bases are a match to TRBD2. The CDR3 loop spans 16 amino acids. The V gene end was trimmed by 5 bases and the J gene end by 5 bases; junction bases not matched to a gene: 14. Germline values: CDR1 LNHDA, CDR2 SQIVND (reference sequence). The CDR3 coding sequence is TGTGCCAGTAGTTCAGGAGGACTAGTAGTTCGGGAGACCCAGTACTTC. Protein product: CASSSGGLVVRETQYF.

In its sample, this clone was seen a few times. This chain links TRBV27 with TRBJ1-5; D uncertain. The length of the CDR3 is 13 residues. CDR1 is MNHEY, CDR2 SMNVEV, per germline (reference sequence). Trimming pared 8 bases from V and 4 bases from J, leaving 12 bases between. The CDR3 sequence: CASPRVRNQPQHF. CDR3 nucleotides: TGTGCCAGCCCCCGGGTGCGAAATCAGCCCCAGCATTTT.

The rearrangement joins TRBV5-4 to TRBJ2-1; 12 bases match TRBD2. CDR3 length: 15 amino acids. Germline V gives CDR1 SGHNT, CDR2 YYREEE (reference sequence). V gave up 2 bases and J gave up 5 bases; unmatched junction bases: 2. The CDR3 DNA sequence: TGTGCCAGCAGCTTTAGACTAGCGGGGGACAATGAGCAGTTCTTC. It translates to CASSFRLAGDNEQFF.

V is TRBV11-2 and J is TRBJ2-7; 11 nucleotides line up with TRBD2. V gave up 2 bases and J gave up 4 bases; unmatched junction bases: 1. The CDR3 covers 14 residues. The germline CDR1 and CDR2 sequences are SGHAT and FQNNGV. The DNA for the CDR3 is TGTGCCAGCAGCTTATTAGCGGGAGGGTACGAGCAGTACTTC. It encodes CASSLLAGGYEQYF.

The chain carries TRBV7-3 and TRBJ2-1; 7 nucleotides align to TRBD2. Germline assignment: CDR1 SGHTA and CDR2 FQGTGA. Trimming at V came to 1 base and at J to 7 bases, leaving 19 bases not matched to a gene. The CDR3 is 19 residues long. The CDR3: CASSLISAVGRESRNEQFF. The CDR3 region has the DNA TGTGCCAGCAGCTTAATATCAGCGGTGGGGCGGGAGTCGAGGAATGAGCAGTTCTTC.

This rearrangement joins TRBV27 to TRBJ1-1, with unresolved D. Germline-derived CDR1 and CDR2 are MNHEY and SMNVEV (reference sequence). This CDR3 has 19 amino acids. The ends were cut back, 3 bases at V and 4 bases at J, with 27 bases in the middle. CDR3 bases: TGTGCCAGCAGTTTCCTACCTCGGGGAGTCGGTATAGTGATCACTGAAGCTTTCTTT. This gives the protein CASSFLPRGVGIVITEAFF.

V and J are TRBV28 and TRBJ1-2, with D unresolved. The V end lost 4 bases, the J end lost 5 bases, and 8 bases lay between the germline ends. The CDR3 length is 12 residues. Germline CDR1 is MDHEN and CDR2 is SYDVKM. CDR3 residues: CASSWARYGYTF. The DNA for the CDR3 is TGTGCCAGCAGTTGGGCCAGGTATGGCTACACCTTC.

The rearrangement uses TRBV18 and TRBJ2-7; D unresolved. Per the germline V gene, CDR1 is KGHSH and CDR2 is LQKENI. This CDR3 is 13 amino acids long. Trimming took off 2 bases at V and 2 bases at J, with 7 bases between the two ends. The DNA of the CDR3 is TGTGCCAGCTCACCAATGGCTGCCTACGAGCAGTACTTC. Translation gives CASSPMAAYEQYF.

A note on this clone: At one end, the junction sequence differs from germline, possibly due to a read error. The chain couples TRBV7-9 to TRBJ1-5, with D unclear. The CDR3 totals 12 residues. Germline lookup yields CDR1 SEHNR and CDR2 FQNEAQ (reference sequence). CDR3 DNA: TGTTCCAGCAGCACAAGCAATCAGCCCCAGCATTTT. Translating gives CSSSTSNQPQHF.

V is TRBV14 and J is TRBJ1-6, with D hard to call. The germline V gene encodes CDR1 SGHDN and CDR2 FVKESK. The CDR3 consists of 15 residues. V gave up 2 bases and J gave up 4 bases, with 9 bases separating them. DNA for the CDR3: TGTGCCAGCAGCCAATCTGGGGAGTATAATTCACCCCTCCACTTT. This encodes CASSQSGEYNSPLHF.

The chain joins TRBV6-5 to TRBJ2-3, with TRBD2 identical over 8 bases. This CDR3 has 15 amino acids. From germline, CDR1 is MNHEY and CDR2 SVGAGI. The junction had 10 bases not matched to a gene; V was cut back by 6 bases and J by 5 bases. The CDR3 DNA follows: TGTGCCAGCAGACCCACAGCGGGGGCCGGAGATACGCAGTATTTT. This encodes CASRPTAGAGDTQYF.

The sample holds a few counts of this clone. This chain links TRBV5-1 with TRBJ2-7; D ambiguous. Trimming pared 1 base from V and 5 bases from J, leaving 7 bases between. Germline V lookup: CDR1 SGHRS, CDR2 YFSETQ. This CDR3 has 12 amino acids. The CDR3 nucleotides are TGCGCCAGCAGCTTGTCCAGTAACGAGCAGTACTTC. This sequence encodes CASSLSSNEQYF.

This chain joins TRBV5-5 and TRBJ2-1; 11 bases are shared with TRBD2. The CDR3 covers 15 residues. J lost 11 bases, V lost 4 bases, and 11 bases had no gene match. Germline V gene lookup returns CDR1 SGHKS and CDR2 YYEKEE (reference sequence). CDR3 bases: TGTGCCAGCAGCCAAGGGGGACTAGCGGTGACTAAGCAGTTCTTC. It encodes CASSQGGLAVTKQFF.

The chain couples TRBV5-5 to TRBJ2-3; D possibly corresponds to TRBD1 (6 bases). V was cut by 2 bases and J by 2 bases, with 12 bases left in between. The length of the CDR3 is 15 residues. CDR1 and CDR2 from the germline V gene are SGHKS and YYEKEE (reference sequence). The CDR3 sequence: CASSFVQGSTDTQYF. In DNA, the CDR3 is TGTGCCAGCAGCTTCGTTCAGGGGTCCACAGATACGCAGTATTTT.

J is TRBJ2-7 and V is TRBV6-5, with 7 bases identical to TRBD1. The germline V gene encodes CDR1 MNHEY and CDR2 SVGAGI. The V segment lost 2 bases and the J segment 5 bases; nucleotides outside the gene matches: 9. This CDR3 contains 15 residues. CDR3 coding DNA: TGTGCCAGCAGTTACCTGGACAGGCTATCGCACGAGCAGTACTTC. It codes for CASSYLDRLSHEQYF.

The chain joins TRBV6-1 to TRBJ2-3; 8 nucleotides match TRBD2. The CDR3 sequence is 15 residues long. The V gene's germline CDR1 is MNHNS and CDR2 SASEGT. V was clipped by 2 bases and J by 3 bases; unmatched bases: 4. The CDR3 sequence is CASSEFRGRTDTQYF. The DNA for the CDR3 is TGTGCCAGCAGTGAATTTCGCGGGAGGACAGATACGCAGTATTTT.

The CDR3 reads CASIEDPRNTGELFF. The CDR3 DNA sequence: TGTGCCAGCATCGAAGATCCGAGGAACACCGGGGAGCTGTTTTTT. This rearrangement joins TRBV7-6 to TRBJ2-2; D gene uncertain. Germline V gene sequence: CDR1 SGHVS, CDR2 FNYEAQ. V was pared by 7 bases and J by 1 base, with 13 bases between. The CDR3 contains 15 residues.

The rearrangement joins TRBV5-4 to TRBJ1-3; 7 nucleotides line up with TRBD1. The CDR3 extends over 14 amino acids. J was trimmed by 3 bases and V by 4 bases; bases with no gene match: 4. Looked up from germline, CDR1 is SGHNT and CDR2 is YYREEE (reference sequence). CDR3 nucleotides: TGTGCCAGCAGCGGGGGACAGTTTGGAAACACCATATATTTT. Protein sequence: CASSGGQFGNTIYF.

The V gene is TRBV7-6, the J gene TRBJ2-3, with 13 bases matching TRBD2. The CDR3 has 16 residues. CDR1 is SGHVS, CDR2 FNYEAQ, per germline. V dropped 5 bases and J dropped 1; count of bases not matched to a gene: 3. CDR3 region: CASSHGTSGGTDTQYF. The CDR3 DNA reads as TGTGCCAGCAGCCACGGGACTAGCGGGGGCACAGATACGCAGTATTTT. The full variable domain, rest sourced from reference TRBV7-6 and TRBJ2-3, is GAGVSQSPRYKVTKRGQDVALRCDPISGHVSLYWYRQALGQGPEFLTYFNYEAQQDKSGLPNDRFSAERPEGSISTLTIQRTEQRDSAMYRCASSHGTSGGTDTQYFGPGTRLTVL.

The chain links TRBV6-5 to TRBJ2-5, with 8 bases fitting TRBD1. The J call may be mistaken, given a closer DNA end match to TRBJ2-7. CDR1 is MNHEY, CDR2 SVGAGI, per germline. The CDR3 consists of 15 residues. The CDR3 reads CASSYSMGQVDEQYF. CDR3 coding DNA: TGTGCCAGCAGTTACTCGATGGGACAGGTGGACGAGCAGTACTTC.